The rows below give T cell receptor beta chains drawn from one sample of a study of cytomegalovirus exposure and HLA in healthy donors. This table comes from immunoSEQ multiplex PCR, and its TCRdb copy is limited to in-frame clones, with some not included. The table includes around 100,000 clones, 85% to 95% detected once. Source material: PBMCs. These receptors were obtained from a woman between 18 and 29 years old in good health and CMV-seronegative. Each CDR3 is given with its conserved first and last residue. The order of the fields is clone size, J gene, CDR3 length, D gene, V gene, CDR3 DNA, CDR3 protein. A D gene is named only where the DNA matches it firmly. Part of the rows lack a size; the others show once, few, many or a class for expanded clones.

. TRBJ1-2 15 TRBD1 TRBV9 TGTGCCAGCAGCGTAGTAGGACAGGGCCCGCGAGGCTACACCTTC CASSVVGQGPRGYTF
. TRBJ2-7 14 TRBD1 TRBV2 TGTGCCAGCAGCGCCGACAGGGGATCCTACGAGCAGTACTTC CASSADRGSYEQYF
. TRBJ1-6 13 . TRBV19 TGTGCCAGTAGTATAGCTACTCCTTCACCCCTCCACTTT CASSIATPSPLHF
once TRBJ2-5 14 . TRBV19 TGTGCCAGTAGTATAGGTGACGGGGAAGAGACCCAGTACTTC CASSIGDGEETQYF
. TRBJ2-7 19 . TRBV19 TGTGCCAGTAGTATCTTCGCGGTGACAGGACCCGCATCCTTCTACGAGCAGTACTTC CASSIFAVTGPASFYEQYF
. TRBJ2-3 15 TRBD2 TRBV2 TGTGCCAGCAGGATTAGCGGGGGGGCACGTGATACGCAGTATTTT CASRISGGARDTQYF
. TRBJ2-7 11 . TRBV20-1 TGCAGTGCTCTGAGATCCTACGAGCAGTACTTC CSALRSYEQYF
. TRBJ1-4 14 TRBD1 TRBV7-2 TGTGCCAGCAGCTCCCAGGGGGGTAATGAAAAACTGTTTTTT CASSSQGGNEKLFF
. TRBJ1-2 13 TRBD1 TRBV6-1 TGTGCCAGCAAGCCCCCAGGGGGCTTTGGCTACACCTTC CASKPPGGFGYTF
. TRBJ1-3 14 . TRBV11-3 TGTGCCAGCAGCCCAGCGGGCTCTGGAAACACCATATATTTT CASSPAGSGNTIYF
. TRBJ2-7 17 TRBD2 TRBV5-6 TGTGCCAGCAGCGAGGGACTAGCGGGAATAAGCTCCTACGAGCAGTACTTC CASSEGLAGISSYEQYF
. TRBJ2-7 13 . TRBV19 TGTGCCAGTAGTATAACTAGTGAGTACGAGCAGTACTTC CASSITSEYEQYF
. TRBJ2-7 14 TRBD1 TRBV15 TGTGCCACCAGGCCCGGGACAGGGGGCCACGAGCAGTACTTC CATRPGTGGHEQYF
. TRBJ1-4 15 TRBD1 TRBV4-2 TGTGCCAGCAGCCAGGGTACAGGGGACAATGAAAAACTGTTTTTT CASSQGTGDNEKLFF
. TRBJ2-1 15 TRBD1 TRBV6-4 TGTGCCAGCAGTGACTCGATACTAGGGGGCGATGAGCAGTTCTTC CASSDSILGGDEQFF
. TRBJ2-7 12 . TRBV6-6 TGTGCCAGCAGCCTACTAGCTTTCGAGCAGTACTTC CASSLLAFEQYF
. TRBJ1-2 14 . TRBV7-2 TGTGCCAGCAGCTTACGGGACAAAGGCTATGGCTACACCTTC CASSLRDKGYGYTF
. TRBJ2-1 13 . TRBV12-5 TGTGCTAGTGGTTCCCCTCGTGACAATGAGCAGTTCTTC CASGSPRDNEQFF
. TRBJ2-7 13 . TRBV28 TGTGCCAGCAGGCCAGGGGGGCCGGGTGAGCAGTACTTC CASRPGGPGEQYF
. TRBJ2-4 15 TRBD2 TRBV19 TGTGCCAGTACCCAGGGAGGGGTTTTGGAGAGCATTCAGTACTTC CASTQGGVLESIQYF
. TRBJ2-6 18 TRBD1 TRBV4-3 TGCGCCAGCAGCCTCCACAGGGGGAAGGACTCTGGGGCCAACGTCCTGACTTTC CASSLHRGKDSGANVLTF
once TRBJ2-4 21 TRBD2 TRBV4-3 TGCGCCAGCAGCCAATATACTAGCGGGGGGGCGGGTGTACTACCCAAAAACATTCAGTACTTC CASSQYTSGGAGVLPKNIQYF
. TRBJ2-5 15 TRBD2 TRBV5-4 TGTGCCAGCAGCGCTAGCGGGAGCCCTCAAGAGACCCAGTACTTC CASSASGSPQETQYF
. TRBJ2-7 14 TRBD2 TRBV7-6 TGTGCCAGCAGCTTAGGGGGGGGGACCGACGAGCAGTACTTC CASSLGGGTDEQYF
. TRBJ2-4 15 . TRBV2 TGTGCCAGCAGTGAGGGCCGGCTACTTAAAAACATTCAGTACTTC CASSEGRLLKNIQYF
. TRBJ2-7 14 TRBD1 TRBV7-2 TGTGCCAGCAGCTCGACAGGGGGCGCCTACGAGCAGTACTTC CASSSTGGAYEQYF
. TRBJ2-1 17 TRBD2 TRBV15 TGTGCCACCAGCAGAGGGATCGATAGCGGGAAGGTGAGTGAGCAGTTCTTC CATSRGIDSGKVSEQFF
. TRBJ1-5 15 . TRBV6-1 TGTGCCAGCAGTGAATTTTCAGTAAGCAATCAGCCCCAGCATTTT CASSEFSVSNQPQHF
. TRBJ1-6 14 . TRBV6-5 TGTGCCAGCAGCACAGCCTTGAGAAATTCACCCCTCCACTTT CASSTALRNSPLHF
once TRBJ2-3 14 TRBD2 TRBV6-5 TGTGCCAGCATTAGCGGGGATAGCACAGATACGCAGTATTTT CASISGDSTDTQYF
. TRBJ1-2 14 TRBD1 TRBV13 TGTGCCAGCAGCTTACCGGACAGGGGTCATGGCTACACCTTC CASSLPDRGHGYTF
. TRBJ1-1 16 TRBD1 TRBV11-2 TGTGCCAGCAGCTCTCGGGGACAGGGGGCTTTGACTGAAGCTTTCTTT CASSSRGQGALTEAFF